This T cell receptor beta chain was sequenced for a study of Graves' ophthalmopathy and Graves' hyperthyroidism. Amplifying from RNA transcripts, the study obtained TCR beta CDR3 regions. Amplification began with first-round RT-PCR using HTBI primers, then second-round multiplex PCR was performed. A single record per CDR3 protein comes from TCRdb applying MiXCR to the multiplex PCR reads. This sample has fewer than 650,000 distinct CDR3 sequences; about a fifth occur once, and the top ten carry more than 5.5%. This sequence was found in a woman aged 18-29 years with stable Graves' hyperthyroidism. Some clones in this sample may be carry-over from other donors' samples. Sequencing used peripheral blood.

CDR3 residues: CSAQELSNQPQHF. CDR3 coding DNA: TGCAGTGCGCAAGAACTTAGCAATCAGCCCCAGCATTTT. The V gene is TRBV20-1, the J gene TRBJ1-5; D not resolved. The CDR3 extends over 13 amino acids. CDR1 and CDR2 (germline): DFQATT, SNEGSKA (reference sequence). The ends were cut back, 6 bases at V and 0 bases at J, with 9 bases in the middle.